A selection of T cell receptor beta chains follows, all from one sample in a study of T cells in Graves' hyperthyroidism and ophthalmopathy. One entry per CDR3 protein results from TCRdb running MiXCR on the multiplex PCR reads. The repertoire holds about 210,000 distinct CDR3 sequences, with roughly a sixth as singletons. The sequenced sample consisted of blood. The receptor source for this set is a man aged 45-65 years with Graves' hyperthyroidism. Each CDR3 is given with its conserved first and last residue. Each record gives: V gene, D gene, J gene, clone size, CDR3 DNA, CDR3 protein. D genes are given only for firm matches. Rows give clone size only sometimes, using once, few, many, or a class for an expanded clone.

TRBV19	NA	TRBJ1-3	NA	TGTGCCAGTAGTACCACGGACAGACCCAACTCTGGAAACACCATATATTTT	CASSTTDRPNSGNTIYF
TRBV11-2	TRBD1	TRBJ2-7	many	TGTGCCAGCAGCTTCCTGATGGGACAGGTCTACGAGCAGTACTTC	CASSFLMGQVYEQYF
TRBV3-1	TRBD1	TRBJ1-5	once	TGTGTCAGCAGCCACCGATACAGGGGAGCGGCTAGTTTGTATCAGCCCCAGCATTTT	CVSSHRYRGAASLYQPQHF
TRBV15	NA	TRBJ2-5	few	TGTGCCACCAGCAGAGATAGGGCCCAAGAGACCCAGTACTTC	CATSRDRAQETQYF
TRBV5-1	NA	TRBJ2-1	many	TGCGCCAGCAGCTTCAGGGATTCCTCCTACAATGAGCAGTTCTTC	CASSFRDSSYNEQFF
TRBV29-1	NA	TRBJ1-4	NA	TGCAGCGTCGGTAGCACTGGAGAAAAACTGTTTTTT	CSVGSTGEKLFF
TRBV4-2	TRBD2	TRBJ2-1	NA	TGTGCCAGCAGCCAGAAACTAGCGGGAGTGGCGAATGAGCAGTTCTTC	CASSQKLAGVANEQFF
TRBV5-6	NA	TRBJ1-1	many	TGTGCCAGCAGCTTGGGGGTAGGGGAGACTGAAGCTTTCTTT	CASSLGVGETEAFF
TRBV4-3	TRBD2	TRBJ2-5	NA	TGCGCCAGCAGCCAAGATAGCGGGGCGATAGCGGGATACGAGACCCAGTACTTC	CASSQDSGAIAGYETQYF
TRBV11-2	NA	TRBJ1-3	NA	TGTGCCAGCAGCTGGGACGTTGCTGGAAACACCATATATTTT	CASSWDVAGNTIYF
TRBV5-1	TRBD2	TRBJ2-7	many	TGCGCCAGCAGCTTGGCTCCGACTAGCGGGAGGAGCTGCGAGCAGTACTTC	CASSLAPTSGRSCEQYF
TRBV7-9	NA	TRBJ1-3	NA	TGTGCCAGCAGCTACATGGGGAGGGGCCCCTCTGGAAACACCATATATTTT	CASSYMGRGPSGNTIYF
TRBV20-1	NA	TRBJ1-5	many	TGCAGTGCTAGAGAGGGAGGTGGGAATCAGCCCCAGCATTTT	CSAREGGGNQPQHF